A selection of T cell receptor beta chains follows, all from one sample in a study of Ad26.COV2.S vaccination and SARS-CoV-2 variants. The assay was immunoSEQ multiplex PCR, and TCRdb's table has in-frame clones only and misses some. This sample has about 680,000 clones, with roughly nine tenths found just once. This material consisted of peripheral blood, taken in a trial of Ad26.COV2.S vaccine versus placebo. All receptors derive from a person between 18 and 65 years old who received the Ad26.COV2.S COVID-19 vaccine or a placebo. CDR3s include the opening cysteine and the closing phenylalanine or tryptophan. The D gene is left open where the match is weak. Rows may omit the clone size; those that give it use once, few, many or a size class.

v_gene	j_gene	d_gene	abundance	CDR3nt	CDR3aa
TRBV7-8	TRBJ2-7	TRBD2	-	TGTGCCAGCAGCCCCGGGGGGGGGCTACGCTCCTACGAGCAGTACTTC	CASSPGGGLRSYEQYF
TRBV9	TRBJ2-7	-	-	TGTGCCAGCAGCGTAGACGGCAGCTCCTACGAGCAGTACTTC	CASSVDGSSYEQYF
TRBV21-1	TRBJ1-2	-	-	TGTGCCAGCAGCAAGTCCCCCCCACTGGGCTACACCTTC	CASSKSPPLGYTF
TRBV4-3	TRBJ1-2	-	-	TGCGCCAGCAGCCAAACAGGGTTTTTTAACTATGGCTACACCTTC	CASSQTGFFNYGYTF
TRBV11-2	TRBJ2-5	-	-	TGTGCCAGCAGCTTTCCTTTGGAGACCCAGTACTTC	CASSFPLETQYF
TRBV6-1	TRBJ1-2	-	-	TGTGCCAGCAGTGAAGTCAGGGGCATTGAATGGTATGGCTACACCTTC	CASSEVRGIEWYGYTF
TRBV7-2	TRBJ2-5	TRBD2	-	TGTGCCAGCAGCCCTAGCGGGGGCCAAGAGACCCAGTACTTC	CASSPSGGQETQYF
TRBV4-3	TRBJ1-2	-	-	TGCGCCAGCAGCCAAGGCTACAGGGTAACTAACTATGGCTACACCTTC	CASSQGYRVTNYGYTF
TRBV3-1/TRBV3-2	TRBJ2-6	TRBD1	-	TGTGCCAGCAGCGGGACAGGGAATGTCTCTGGGGCCAACGTCCTGACTTTC	CASSGTGNVSGANVLTF
TRBV30	TRBJ1-5	-	-	TGTGCCTGGAGTTCAGGGGAATATCAGCCCCAGCATTTT	CAWSSGEYQPQHF
TRBV29-1	TRBJ2-2	TRBD1	-	TGCAGCGTTGAAGCGCAGGGGGCTGTCGGGGAGCTGTTTTTT	CSVEAQGAVGELFF
TRBV5-1	TRBJ2-5	-	-	TGCGCCAGCAGCTCCTGGGGGTCGACAGAGACCCAGTACTTC	CASSSWGSTETQYF
TRBV24-1	TRBJ2-7	-	-	TGTGCCACCAGCCGGGGAGATCGCTACGAGCAGTACTTC	CATSRGDRYEQYF
TRBV30	TRBJ2-2	-	-	TGTGCCTGGAGTGTACAGTACACCGGGGAGCTGTTTTTT	CAWSVQYTGELFF
TRBV27	TRBJ2-6	-	-	TGTGCCAGCAGTTTAGATGTAGGGGAGTCTGGGGCCAACGTCCTGACTTTC	CASSLDVGESGANVLTF
TRBV30	TRBJ2-1	-	-	TGTGCCTGGGCGGAAGATGCCTACAATGAGCAGTTCTTC	CAWAEDAYNEQFF
TRBV18	TRBJ2-5	-	-	TGTGCCAGCTCACTCCAGGCCGAGACCCAGTACTTC	CASSLQAETQYF
TRBV7-9	TRBJ2-5	-	-	TGTGCCAGCAGCCCCGGGAATCTCAGGTCGGAGACCCAGTACTTC	CASSPGNLRSETQYF
TRBV16	TRBJ1-1	-	few	TGTGCCAGCAGCCAATCGGTCAACACTGAAGCTTTCTTT	CASSQSVNTEAFF
TRBV4-2	TRBJ1-5	-	many	TGTGCCAGCAGCCAAGATCGGGTTAGCAATCAGCCCCAGCATTTT	CASSQDRVSNQPQHF
TRBV6-5	TRBJ2-7	-	-	TGTGCCAGCAGCCAAGGGGCTGACCAAGGGTACGAGCAGTACTTC	CASSQGADQGYEQYF
TRBV2	TRBJ1-1	-	-	TGTGCCAGCAAGCCGGACAGACTGTTGAACACTGAAGCTTTCTTT	CASKPDRLLNTEAFF